The 13 T cell receptor beta chains in this list originate from one sample, sequenced in a study of cytomegalovirus exposure and HLA in healthy donors. 13 Jbeta primers and 60 Vbeta primers were used for the PCR. Clones were sequenced by immunoSEQ multiplex PCR, and TCRdb holds only the in-frame ones, with some missing. The sample includes about 130,000 clones, roughly 82% of them seen just once. The sequenced sample was PBMCs. The receptors stem from a male donor in good health and CMV-seropositive.

This clone was seen only once. This chain joins TRBV7-2 and TRBJ2-7; D is possibly TRBD2 (5 bases). The CDR3 runs 15 residues. CDR1 SGHTA and CDR2 FQGNSA come from the germline V gene. Trimming shortened V by 5 bases and J by 2 bases, and 16 bases separated the two germline ends. CDR3 loop: CASSLRVPTPYEQYF. DNA of the CDR3: TGTGCCAGCAGCCTGAGGGTACCCACCCCCTACGAGCAGTACTTC.

The V gene is TRBV18, the J gene TRBJ1-2; 9 bases are shared with TRBD1. This CDR3 has 13 residues. CDR1 and CDR2 from the germline V gene are KGHSH and LQKENI. V was pared by 6 bases and J by 6 bases, with 5 bases of the junction left unmatched. CDR3 sequence: CASSQGQGDGYTF. In DNA form, the CDR3 reads TGTGCCAGCTCCCAGGGACAGGGTGATGGCTACACCTTC.

The chain links TRBV13 to TRBJ2-3, with 7 bases that match TRBD2. After removal of 4 bases from V and 6 bases from J, the junction contained 4 bases not matched to a gene. The CDR3 has 13 residues. Looked up from germline, CDR1 is PRHDT and CDR2 is FYEKMQ (reference sequence). CDR3 protein: CASSSRLADTQYF. In DNA form, the CDR3 reads TGTGCCAGCAGCTCCCGACTAGCCGATACGCAGTATTTT. The entire variable domain, with the rest obtained from reference TRBV13 and TRBJ2-3, is as follows: AAGVIQSPRHLIKEKRETATLKCYPIPRHDTVYWYQQGPGQDPQFLISFYEKMQSDKGSIPDRFSAQQFSDYHSELNMSSLELGDSALYFCASSSRLADTQYFGPGTRLTVL.

This chain uses TRBV14 with TRBJ2-5; 10 bases fit TRBD1. The trim removed 4 bases at V and 5 bases at J, leaving 7 bases unmatched. This CDR3 has 15 amino acids. Germline V gene lookup returns CDR1 SGHDN and CDR2 FVKESK. The CDR3 DNA reads as TGTGCCAGCAGCCTGGACAGGGGGTTATTGGAGACCCAGTACTTC. Translated, it gives CASSLDRGLLETQYF.

The chain carries TRBV30 and TRBJ1-5; D is uncertain. The CDR3 contains 15 residues. Germline-derived CDR1 and CDR2 are GTSNPN and SVGIG (reference sequence). Trimming took 3 bases from V and 6 from J, leaving 18 bases between them. The CDR3 loop is CAWSETGLSGQPQHF. CDR3 DNA: TGTGCCTGGAGCGAAACTGGACTCAGCGGTCAGCCCCAGCATTTT.

This chain links TRBV6-5 with TRBJ2-1, with a weak D call TRBD2 (6 bases). The CDR3 spans 15 residues. Germline V gene data show CDR1 as MNHEY and CDR2 as SVGAGI. V was cut by 0 bases and J by 4 bases, with 10 bases left in between. In DNA, the CDR3 is TGTGCCAGCAGTTACTCTAGCGGAGGTTACAATGAGCAGTTCTTC. It codes for CASSYSSGGYNEQFF.

V and J are TRBV27 and TRBJ2-5; 7 bases map to TRBD1. Looked up from germline, CDR1 is MNHEY and CDR2 is SMNVEV (reference sequence). The CDR3 runs 15 residues. After removal of 6 bases from V and 9 bases from J, the junction contained 16 bases not matched to a gene. CDR3 bases: TGTGCCAGCAGACCCCGACTTGGACAGGTCGCGGCCCAGTACTTC. Its protein is CASRPRLGQVAAQYF.

J is TRBJ2-7 and V is TRBV5-1; TRBD2 matches at 7 bases. The trim removed 2 bases at V and 3 bases at J, leaving 5 bases unmatched. This CDR3 region has 14 residues. The germline gives CDR1 SGHRS, CDR2 YFSETQ. CDR3 in amino acids: CASSLRLADYEQYF. The CDR3 DNA reads as TGCGCCAGCAGCTTACGGCTAGCGGACTACGAGCAGTACTTC.

This chain joins TRBV11-2 and TRBJ1-6; no firm D call. This CDR3 is built from 16 residues. Trimming took off 5 bases at V and 7 bases at J, with 18 bases between the two ends. Germline lookup yields CDR1 SGHAT and CDR2 FQNNGV. The CDR3 nucleotides are TGTGCCAGCAGCCTGCGAAGCGGTGGTCGAAATTCACCCCTCCACTTT. Residues: CASSLRSGGRNSPLHF.

The chain links TRBV9 to TRBJ2-5; 12 bases agree with TRBD2. There are 15 residues in the CDR3. Germline CDR1 is SGDLS and CDR2 is YYNGEE. V shed 0 bases, J shed 5 bases, and the junction held 2 bases outside the gene matches. CDR3 amino acids: CASSVGLAGGETQYF. The CDR3 nucleotides read TGTGCCAGCAGCGTAGGCCTAGCGGGAGGGGAGACCCAGTACTTC.

This CDR3 is CSPKNGYTF. CDR3 coding DNA: TGCAGCCCTAAAAACGGCTACACCTTC. The chain has TRBV20-1 and TRBJ1-2; D not certain. CDR1 is DFQATT and CDR2 is SNEGSKA in the germline V gene (reference sequence). The CDR3 length is 9 residues.

This chain uses TRBV14 with TRBJ2-1; D not resolved. The germline V gene encodes CDR1 SGHDN and CDR2 FVKESK. Trimming took off 4 bases at V and 7 bases at J, with 23 bases between the two ends. The CDR3 sequence is 17 residues long. CDR3 in DNA: TGTGCCAGCAGCCCCCCCCTGGCAGTTTCTTTATGGAATGAGCAGTTCTTC. It codes for CASSPPLAVSLWNEQFF.

As regards this clone: At the DNA level, this CDR3 is encoded by other sequences in the same sample as well. This chain uses TRBV10-1 with TRBJ2-3; D remains unclear. This CDR3 comprises 15 residues. The V and J ends lost 8 bases and 1 base respectively, with 16 bases between them. Germline CDR1 WNHNN, CDR2 SYGVQD (reference sequence). The CDR3 region has the DNA TGCGCCAGCTGGGCCATCCTGCCAGGCACAGATACGCAGTATTTT. Amino acid sequence: CASWAILPGTDTQYF.